These 32 T cell receptor beta chains were sequenced from one sample in a study of shared clonotypes between healthy human individuals. Assay: immunoSEQ multiplex PCR; the TCRdb copy retains only in-frame clones and omits some. The sample has some 700,000 clones, about nine tenths seen once. The sample taken for sequencing was memory CD8+ T cells from PBMCs. Regarding subset: CD45RO+ cells pooled with CCR7-negative TemRA cells. The receptor source for this set is a man between 18 and 35 years old in good health. Some clones in this sample may be carry-over from other donors' samples.

This chain connects TRBV27 to TRBJ2-7; weak D call: TRBD2 (6 bases). Deletions cut 7 bases from V and 3 bases from J, with 16 bases between. Germline loops: CDR1 MNHEY, CDR2 SMNVEV (reference sequence). The CDR3 sequence is 14 residues long. The CDR3 reads CASTPGRGIYEQYF. For the CDR3, the DNA is TGTGCCAGCACCCCTGGCCGGGGGATCTACGAGCAGTACTTC.

The chain uses TRBV27 and TRBJ2-1; 14 bases agree with TRBD2. Germline CDR1 and CDR2: MNHEY and SMNVEV (reference sequence). The ends lost 4 bases at V and 2 bases at J; junction bases unmatched: 10. This CDR3 is 19 amino acids long. The CDR3 nucleotides read TGTGCCAGCAGTTCGACTAGCGGGAGGGCCAATTCGGCCTACAATGAGCAGTTCTTC. Translating gives CASSSTSGRANSAYNEQFF.

The gene calls are TRBV10-3 and TRBJ1-4; D is undetermined. This CDR3 has 17 residues. Germline loops: CDR1 ENHRY, CDR2 SYGVKD. V shed 1 base and J shed 3 bases, with 15 bases lying between them. For the CDR3, the DNA is TGTGCCATCAGTGAGTTGAAGGGTGGAATAGCTAATGAAAAACTGTTTTTT. Amino acids: CAISELKGGIANEKLFF.

This chain joins TRBV10-2 and TRBJ2-1, with a tentative D call TRBD1 (5 bases). V lost 5 bases to trimming and J lost 3 bases, with 8 bases between them. CDR1 WSHSY and CDR2 SAAADI come from the germline V gene. The CDR3 consists of 13 residues. CDR3 DNA sequence: TGCGCCAGCAGTATAGGGGACTACAATGAGCAGTTCTTC. Amino acid sequence: CASSIGDYNEQFF.

The chain uses TRBV9 and TRBJ1-2, with no clear D. Germline CDR1 SGDLS, CDR2 YYNGEE. This CDR3 spans 15 amino acids. Between the trimmed V and J ends, which lost 4 bases and 0 bases, there was a span of 13 bases. Here the CDR3 reads CASSPDTHANYGYTF. In DNA, the CDR3 is TGTGCCAGCAGCCCCGATACACATGCTAACTATGGCTACACCTTC.

This clone was detected a few times. The CDR3 coding sequence is TGTGCCAGCAGTTTAGACAGGGGGAATGGCTACACCTTC. It encodes CASSLDRGNGYTF. The J gene is TRBJ1-2, the V gene TRBV27; 9 bases match TRBD1. CDR1 is MNHEY and CDR2 is SMNVEV in the germline V gene (reference sequence). This CDR3 has 13 amino acids. Trimming cost V 2 bases and J 6 bases; bases outside gene matches: 1.

The chain employs TRBV5-8 and TRBJ1-1, with D possibly being TRBD1 (5 bases). From germline, CDR1 is SGHTS and CDR2 YDEGEE. The CDR3 is 15 residues long. V lost 4 bases and J lost 3, with 16 bases in between. The CDR3 DNA reads TGTGCCAGCAGCCGGCGGGGGGATCGCGACACTGAAGCTTTCTTT. This translates into CASSRRGDRDTEAFF.

V gene TRBV6-6 combines with J gene TRBJ1-6; D may be TRBD1 (6 bases). Germline CDR1 reads MNHNY; CDR2 reads SVGAGI (reference sequence). The V end was cut by 9 bases, the J end by 13 bases, with 13 bases between. The CDR3 is 11 residues long. CDR3 nucleotide sequence: TGTGCCAGTACAACAGGGATCCCCCTCCACTTT. This gives the protein CASTTGIPLHF.

The CDR3 coding sequence is TGTGCCAGCAGTGTCGGACTAGCGGGAGTGTGGAATGAGCAGTTCTTC. Translated, it gives CASSVGLAGVWNEQFF. V and J are TRBV28 and TRBJ2-1; 13 bases align to TRBD2. From germline, CDR1 is MDHEN and CDR2 SYDVKM. V gave up 5 bases and J gave up 7 bases; unmatched junction bases: 8. This CDR3 is 16 amino acids long.

The V gene is TRBV11-2, the J gene TRBJ2-1; D not certain. Germline CDR1 is SGHAT and CDR2 is FQNNGV. Between the trimmed V and J ends, which lost 0 bases and 2 bases, there was a span of 11 bases. CDR3 length: 16 amino acids. The CDR3 loop reads CASSLDFRMTYNEQFF. In DNA form, the CDR3 reads TGTGCCAGCAGCTTAGATTTCAGGATGACCTACAATGAGCAGTTCTTC.

The table lists this clone with many counts. This sequence joins TRBV2 and TRBJ2-1, with 9 bases aligning to TRBD2. CDR1 is SNHLY and CDR2 is FYNNEI in the germline V gene. V shed 3 bases, J shed 8 bases, and the junction held 17 bases outside the gene matches. The CDR3 contains 18 residues. The CDR3: CASSDDSGRRVLGHEQFF. The CDR3 nucleotides are TGTGCCAGCAGTGATGATAGCGGGAGACGAGTTTTAGGGCATGAGCAGTTCTTC.

This chain uses TRBV5-1 with TRBJ2-5; D is unresolved. Looked up from germline, CDR1 is SGHRS and CDR2 is YFSETQ. The CDR3 covers 15 residues. The V and J ends lost 0 bases and 5 bases respectively, with 14 bases between them. CDR3 protein: CASSLEGLVWETQYF. In DNA form, the CDR3 reads TGCGCCAGCAGCTTGGAGGGTTTGGTTTGGGAGACCCAGTACTTC.

The J gene is TRBJ2-7, the V gene TRBV7-6; 9 positions agree with TRBD2. The V gene end was trimmed by 5 bases and the J gene end by 0 bases; junction bases not matched to a gene: 5. CDR1 and CDR2 from the germline V gene are SGHVS and FNYEAQ. The CDR3 totals 15 residues. The CDR3 bases are TGTGCCAGCAGCCCAGGACTAGCGACCTCCTACGAGCAGTACTTC. Translating it yields CASSPGLATSYEQYF.

The chain links TRBV5-5 to TRBJ2-7; D is unresolved. The V gene's germline CDR1 is SGHKS and CDR2 YYEKEE (reference sequence). This CDR3 contains 15 residues. The V and J ends lost 3 bases and 2 bases respectively, with 15 bases between them. In nucleotides, the CDR3 is TGTGCCAGCAGCTCCCGGGTTCTGGATGCCTACGAGCAGTACTTC. It yields the protein CASSSRVLDAYEQYF.

The J gene is TRBJ2-6, the V gene TRBV5-3; 8 bases line up with TRBD1. TRBV5-3 carries the ORF label, with uncertain function. This CDR3 comprises 16 residues. Trimming removed 4 bases from V and 2 bases from J; junction bases left unmatched: 5. In DNA form, the CDR3 reads TGTGCCAGAAGCCCGCAGGGGGCACCTGGGGCCAACGTCCTGACTTTC. Its protein is CARSPQGAPGANVLTF.

This clone occurred a few times. The V call is TRBV7-9, the J call TRBJ1-1; D perhaps matches TRBD1 (6 bases). The CDR3 length is 15 residues. Germline assignment: CDR1 SEHNR and CDR2 FQNEAQ (reference sequence). The V end was cut by 4 bases, the J end by 7 bases, with 19 bases between. The CDR3 bases are TGTGCCAGCAGCTCGTACGACATTAACAGGGATGAAGCTTTCTTT. Translation gives CASSSYDINRDEAFF.

The gene calls are TRBV9 and TRBJ1-2; D remains unclear. Trimming removed 4 bases from V and 2 bases from J, with 15 bases in between. This CDR3 is 15 amino acids long. The germline CDR1 and CDR2 sequences are SGDLS and YYNGEE. The CDR3 is CASSPVARPNYGYTF. The CDR3 DNA reads TGTGCCAGCAGCCCCGTTGCCCGGCCCAACTATGGCTACACCTTC.

This chain links TRBV9 with TRBJ2-1; D not certain. The length of the CDR3 is 15 residues. V lost 0 bases to trimming and J lost 0 bases, with 7 bases between them. In germline, CDR1 is SGDLS, CDR2 YYNGEE. CDR3 sequence: CASSVGSSSYNEQFF. The DNA of the CDR3 is TGTGCCAGCAGCGTAGGGTCTAGCTCCTACAATGAGCAGTTCTTC.

The gene calls are TRBV28 and TRBJ2-7, with unresolved D. This CDR3 is built from 15 residues. V lost 6 bases and J 3 bases, leaving 18 bases between the germline ends. Germline V gene sequence: CDR1 MDHEN, CDR2 SYDVKM. The CDR3: CASSPALGFSYEQYF. DNA for the CDR3: TGTGCCAGCAGCCCAGCCCTGGGGTTTAGCTACGAGCAGTACTTC.

CDR3 DNA: TGTGCCAGCAGTTACCGGCAGGGTAAAGAGACCCAGTACTTC. Amino acids: CASSYRQGKETQYF. V gene TRBV6-5 combines with J gene TRBJ2-5, with a possible D match to TRBD1 (5 bases). Germline V gene lookup returns CDR1 MNHEY and CDR2 SVGAGI. V dropped 2 bases and J dropped 3 bases, with 10 bases sitting between them. This CDR3 is 14 amino acids long.

The DNA of the CDR3 is TGTGCCAGCAGCCTGCGGGAGACTGGGGCCAACGTCCTGACTTTC. Translation: CASSLRETGANVLTF. The J gene is TRBJ2-6, the V gene TRBV14; 7 bases map to TRBD2. The J segment lost 2 bases and the V segment lost 4 bases, leaving 2 bases of the junction unmatched. From germline, CDR1 is SGHDN and CDR2 FVKESK. The CDR3 length is 15 residues.

The rearrangement uses TRBV11-2 and TRBJ2-1; D tentatively fits TRBD1 or TRBD2 (6 bases each). The CDR3 runs to 16 residues. Germline V lookup: CDR1 SGHAT, CDR2 FQNNGV. V was clipped by 5 bases and J by 1 base, with 15 bases between them. The DNA for the CDR3 is TGTGCCAGCAGCGGACTTACAGGGAGGTCCTACAATGAGCAGTTCTTC. This sequence encodes CASSGLTGRSYNEQFF.

The V gene is TRBV10-3, the J gene TRBJ1-3; D is unresolved. Germline CDR1 is ENHRY and CDR2 is SYGVKD. This CDR3 contains 14 residues. The V end was cut by 7 bases, the J end by 0 bases, with 10 bases between. Here the CDR3 reads CAITSHGSGNTIYF. For the CDR3, the DNA is TGTGCCATCACAAGTCACGGCTCTGGAAACACCATATATTTT.

The chain carries TRBV18 and TRBJ1-3, with D perhaps TRBD1 (6 bases). The CDR3 has 15 residues. CDR1 and CDR2 from the germline V gene are KGHSH and LQKENI. V lost 4 bases and J lost 0, with 10 bases in between. The DNA of the CDR3 is TGTGCCAGCTCACTTGGACAGTACTCTGGAAACACCATATATTTT. Translation: CASSLGQYSGNTIYF.

V and J are TRBV27 and TRBJ2-7; no reliable D call. The CDR3 contains 12 residues. Trimming shortened V by 5 bases and J by 6 bases, and 11 bases separated the two germline ends. Germline assignment: CDR1 MNHEY and CDR2 SMNVEV (reference sequence). The CDR3 loop reads CASSPGPTEQYF. As DNA, the CDR3 is TGTGCCAGCAGTCCCGGACCGACCGAGCAGTACTTC.

As to this clone: This same CDR3 is encoded by further DNA sequences in the sample. The gene calls are TRBV11-2 and TRBJ2-7, with a weak D call TRBD2 (5 bases). V lost 5 bases, J lost 3 bases, and 14 bases lay in between. The length of the CDR3 is 14 residues. CDR1 is SGHAT, CDR2 FQNNGV, per germline. CDR3 protein: CASSASRGGYEQYF. As DNA, the CDR3 is TGTGCCAGCAGCGCATCCAGAGGAGGCTACGAGCAGTACTTC.

V and J are TRBV27 and TRBJ2-5, with D uncertain. Deletions cut 0 bases from V and 1 base from J, with 12 bases between. The CDR3 contains 16 residues. Germline lookup yields CDR1 MNHEY and CDR2 SMNVEV (reference sequence). CDR3 nucleotides: TGTGCCAGCAGTTTATCGGCCCGGAGCAGCCAAGAGACCCAGTACTTC. Translated, it gives CASSLSARSSQETQYF.

In the case of this clone: Other DNA variants within this sample encode the same CDR3. The chain is built from TRBV27 and TRBJ2-7; D perhaps matches TRBD1 (5 bases). Germline V gene data show CDR1 as MNHEY and CDR2 as SMNVEV (reference sequence). The CDR3 extends over 13 amino acids. Between the trimmed V and J ends, which lost 3 bases and 4 bases, there was a span of 10 bases. The CDR3 DNA reads TGTGCCAGCAGTTTTAGCCAGGGTTACGAGCAGTACTTC. Encoded protein: CASSFSQGYEQYF.

The rearrangement joins TRBV28 to TRBJ1-2; 7 nucleotides align to TRBD1. J gave up 6 bases and V 4 bases, and 8 bases lay outside the gene matches. The CDR3 runs 14 residues. Germline values: CDR1 MDHEN, CDR2 SYDVKM. The CDR3 spells CASSSTGYTHGYTF. The CDR3 bases are TGTGCCAGCAGTTCGACAGGGTACACCCATGGCTACACCTTC.

The chain has TRBV9 and TRBJ2-2, with 16 bases matching TRBD2. CDR1 and CDR2 from the germline V gene are SGDLS and YYNGEE. With V trimmed by 1 base and J by 6 bases, 6 bases remained unmatched. The CDR3 totals 18 residues. In nucleotides, the CDR3 is TGTGCCAGCAGCGTACCGGGACTAGCGGGAGGGTCCCCCGGGGAGCTGTTTTTT. This translates into CASSVPGLAGGSPGELFF. The full variable domain, completed using reference TRBV9 and TRBJ2-2, is DSGVTQTPKHLITATGQRVTLRCSPRSGDLSVYWYQQSLDQGLQFLIQYYNGEERAKGNILERFSAQQFPDLHSELNLSSLELGDSALYFCASSVPGLAGGSPGELFFGEGSRLTVL.

As for this clone: Distinct nucleotide sequences in the sample also encode this CDR3. The J gene is TRBJ1-2, the V gene TRBV6-5; maybe TRBD1 (6 bases). The germline V and J ends were trimmed by 2 bases and 5 bases, with 9 bases remaining between them. The CDR3 loop spans 13 amino acids. Germline V CDR1 and CDR2: MNHEY, SVGAGI. DNA for the CDR3: TGTGCCAGCAGTTACCAGACAGGATATGGCTACACCTTC. As protein: CASSYQTGYGYTF.

The V gene is TRBV28, the J gene TRBJ2-4; 7 bases align to TRBD2. There are 17 residues in the CDR3. The junction had 17 bases not matched to a gene; V was cut back by 6 bases and J by 6 bases. Germline CDR1 reads MDHEN; CDR2 reads SYDVKM. In DNA, the CDR3 is TGTGCCAGCAGATCAAGAGTGTGGGAGGGCCTCGGAAACATTCAGTACTTC. Protein sequence: CASRSRVWEGLGNIQYF. The entire variable domain, with the rest obtained from reference TRBV28 and TRBJ2-4, is as follows: DVKVTQSSRYLVKRTGEKVFLECVQDMDHENMFWYRQDPGLGLRLIYFSYDVKMKEKGDIPEGYSVSREKKERFSLILESASTNQTSMYLCASRSRVWEGLGNIQYFGAGTRLSVL.